This T cell receptor beta chain stems from a study of Graves' ophthalmopathy and Graves' hyperthyroidism. This clonotype was recorded at least ten times. Antigen unknown. The study, taken as a whole, reports: Most expanded thyroid clonotypes above 0.001 frequency also appeared in blood.

The ends were cut back, 4 bases at V and 1 base at J, with 7 bases in the middle. The CDR3 spans 13 residues. The V gene's germline CDR1 is MDHEN and CDR2 SYDVKM. RNA transcripts were the source from which TCR beta CDR3 regions were amplified. First-round RT-PCR with HTBI primers preceded a second-round multiplex PCR. From the multiplex PCR reads, TCRdb called clonotypes with MiXCR, one entry per CDR3 protein. Here the sample spans 400,000 to 450,000 distinct CDR3 sequences, 20% to 25% being singletons. Sequenced material: peripheral blood. This receptor was identified in a woman under 30 with stable Graves' hyperthyroidism. V and J are TRBV28 and TRBJ1-2, with unresolved D. The CDR3 region is CASSYGINYGYTF. The DNA of the CDR3 is TGTGCCAGCAGTTACGGGATTAACTATGGCTACACCTTC.